This entry is about one T cell receptor (beta chain). This entry belongs to a study of technical replicates of blood from several donors. The CDR3 runs 16 residues. V trimming: 3 bases; J trimming: 0 bases; junction bases outside the gene matches: 4. Germline assignment: CDR1 MNHEY and CDR2 SVGAGI. Method: immunoSEQ multiplex PCR; TCRdb's copy keeps in-frame clones and lacks some. The sample holds tens of thousands of clones, about 90% seen once. Specimen: T cells isolated from PBMCs. The chain recombines TRBV6-5 with TRBJ1-3, with 8 bases fitting TRBD1. The origin of this receptor is a human donor in good health. In nucleotides, the CDR3 is TGTGCCAGCAGTTATGGGACAGGAATCTCTGGAAACACCATATATTTT. Translated: CASSYGTGISGNTIYF.